The 24 T cell receptor beta chains in this list originate from one sample, sequenced in a study of T cells in Graves' hyperthyroidism and ophthalmopathy. RNA transcripts gave rise to amplified TCR beta CDR3 regions. During a first-round RT-PCR of the TCR CDR3, the HTBI primer set was used. One entry per CDR3 protein, called by TCRdb with MiXCR from the multiplex PCR reads. The sample lists roughly 500,000 distinct CDR3 sequences, roughly 45% seen once, with about 40% in the top ten. Sequenced material: peripheral blood or thyroid tissue (not recorded which). The receptors derive from an adult woman with Graves' disease, either hyperthyroidism or ophthalmopathy (not recorded which).

The genes are TRBV10-3 and TRBJ1-6, with D tentatively TRBD1 (5 bases). Germline V lookup: CDR1 ENHRY, CDR2 SYGVKD. This CDR3 region has 16 residues. V lost 2 bases to trimming and J lost 2 bases, with 10 bases between them. The DNA for the CDR3 is TGTGCCATCAGTGAGGGGAGGGGAACCTATAATTCACCCCTCCACTTT. Translated: CAISEGRGTYNSPLHF.

The J gene is TRBJ2-7, the V gene TRBV6-5; 10 nucleotides align to TRBD1. The CDR3 spans 15 residues. Germline V gene sequence: CDR1 MNHEY, CDR2 SVGAGI. Trimming cost V 10 bases and J 0 bases; bases outside gene matches: 9. In DNA form, the CDR3 reads TGTGCCAACAGCCTCGGACAGGGGGGCTCCTACGAGCAGTACTTC. This gives the protein CANSLGQGGSYEQYF.

Many counts were recorded for this clonotype. The gene calls are TRBV27 and TRBJ1-1; D is unclear. Germline CDR1 reads MNHEY; CDR2 reads SMNVEV (reference sequence). V was shortened by 2 bases and J by 2 bases, with 9 bases between the two germline ends. The CDR3 is made up of 14 amino acids. CDR3 DNA: TGTGCCAGCAGTTTAAGGTTCGCAAACACTGAAGCTTTCTTT. Residues: CASSLRFANTEAFF.

The J gene is TRBJ1-6, the V gene TRBV7-8; D gene ambiguous. The germline V gene has CDR1 SGHVS and CDR2 FQNEAQ. V gave up 3 bases and J gave up 7 bases, with 10 bases separating them. The CDR3 is made up of 14 amino acids. The CDR3 reads CASSFDLANSPLHF. The CDR3 coding sequence is TGTGCCAGCAGCTTCGACCTGGCGAATTCACCCCTCCACTTT.

CDR3 DNA: TGTGCCATCAGCCAGGGACAGGGGGACGAGCAGTACTTC. Translated: CAISQGQGDEQYF. The chain uses TRBV10-3 and TRBJ2-7; TRBD1 matches 11 bases. V lost 6 bases to trimming and J lost 5 bases; unmatched junction nucleotides: 3. CDR1 ENHRY and CDR2 SYGVKD come from the germline V gene. The CDR3 covers 13 residues.

This chain connects TRBV12-3 or TRBV12-4 to TRBJ1-5; no definite D call. The V end lost 6 bases, the J end lost 5 bases, and 11 bases lay between the germline ends. This CDR3 is built from 13 residues. CDR3 in amino acids: CASSLTWDQPQHF. CDR3 DNA: TGTGCCAGCAGCTTAACATGGGATCAGCCCCAGCATTTT.

The chain is built from TRBV7-2 and TRBJ2-2, with 7 positions matching TRBD1. The CDR3 has 14 amino acids. The germline V gene has CDR1 SGHTA and CDR2 FQGNSA. V was clipped by 3 bases and J by 4 bases; unmatched bases: 2. CDR3 nucleotides: TGTGCCAGCAGCTTGGGACAGCCCACCGGGGAGCTGTTTTTT. It translates to CASSLGQPTGELFF. Complete variable domain (other parts from reference TRBV7-2 and TRBJ2-2): GAGVSQSPSNKVTEKGKDVELRCDPISGHTALYWYRQSLGQGLEFLIYFQGNSAPDKSGLPSDRFSAERTGGSVSTLTIQRTQQEDSAVYLCASSLGQPTGELFFGEGSRLTVL.

This clonotype was detected many times. The V and J genes are TRBV29-1 and TRBJ1-2; 9 bases are a match to TRBD1. Germline V CDR1 and CDR2: SQVTM, ANQGSEA. The CDR3 is 15 residues long. Trimming removed 6 bases from V and 5 bases from J; junction bases left unmatched: 13. The CDR3 DNA is TGCAGCGTCCGCAAGCGGACAGGGGTGCATTATGGCTACACCTTC. It encodes CSVRKRTGVHYGYTF.

V is TRBV18 and J is TRBJ2-2; D perhaps matches TRBD2 (6 bases). In germline, CDR1 is KGHSH, CDR2 LQKENI. This CDR3 contains 17 residues. V lost 3 bases and J 6 bases, leaving 20 bases between the germline ends. The CDR3 DNA reads as TGTGCCAGCTCACCCTATCGGACGGACGGAGGGTCCGGGGAGCTGTTTTTT. This codes for CASSPYRTDGGSGELFF.

The CDR3 DNA sequence: TGTGCCAGCAGTTTTGCCCCCGGCCCTAATGAAAAACTGTTTTTT. Encoded protein: CASSFAPGPNEKLFF. The chain couples TRBV27 to TRBJ1-4; D not resolved. Looked up from germline, CDR1 is MNHEY and CDR2 is SMNVEV (reference sequence). V lost 3 bases to trimming and J lost 3 bases, with 11 bases between them. This CDR3 spans 15 amino acids.

This clonotype was found a few times. This chain uses TRBV6-5 with TRBJ2-2; D is perhaps TRBD1 (6 bases). Germline V CDR1 and CDR2: MNHEY, SVGAGI. Trimming took 7 bases from V and 0 from J, leaving 12 bases between them. This CDR3 contains 15 residues. The CDR3 sequence is CASKQGNTNTGELFF. CDR3 DNA sequence: TGTGCCAGCAAGCAGGGGAATACGAACACCGGGGAGCTGTTTTTT.

In its sample, this clonotype was seen a few times. V and J are TRBV10-3 and TRBJ1-2; D not resolved. Germline CDR1 ENHRY, CDR2 SYGVKD. The CDR3 extends over 13 amino acids. Deletions cut 0 bases from V and 8 bases from J, with 10 bases between. DNA of the CDR3: TGTGCCATCAGTGAGTCGAAGAGGGAGGGCTACACCTTC. Translating it yields CAISESKREGYTF.

V is TRBV14 and J is TRBJ2-7, with D maybe TRBD1 (6 bases). The germline V and J ends were trimmed by 2 bases and 6 bases, with 11 bases remaining between them. CDR1 is SGHDN and CDR2 is FVKESK in the germline V gene. This CDR3 spans 13 amino acids. CDR3 nucleotide sequence: TGTGCCAGCAGCCAACTCAGGGGTTTCGAGCAGTACTTC. Translated, it gives CASSQLRGFEQYF.

The table lists this clonotype with a few counts. V and J are TRBV6-1 and TRBJ1-1; 10 nucleotides match TRBD1. From germline, CDR1 is MNHNS and CDR2 SASEGT. With 6 bases clipped from V and 5 bases from J, the junction kept 3 bases outside the gene matches. The length of the CDR3 is 13 residues. CDR3 sequence reads: CASRGQGRTEAFF. CDR3 bases: TGTGCCAGCAGGGGACAGGGGAGAACTGAAGCTTTCTTT.

This clonotype was seen many times. The J gene is TRBJ1-1, the V gene TRBV6-2 or TRBV6-3; unclear D gene. V lost 5 bases, J lost 3 bases, and 13 bases lay in between. The germline V gene has CDR1 MNHEY and CDR2 SVGEGT. The CDR3 runs 14 residues. CDR3 sequence: CASSIAYPYTEAFF. CDR3 nucleotide sequence: TGTGCCAGCAGTATCGCCTACCCATACACTGAAGCTTTCTTT.

The chain has TRBV24-1 and TRBJ2-3, with D tentatively TRBD1 or TRBD2 (5 bases each). The germline gives CDR1 KGHDR, CDR2 SFDVKD. V was cut by 3 bases and J by 5 bases, with 11 bases left in between. The CDR3 extends over 14 amino acids. The DNA of the CDR3 is TGTGCCACCAGTGATCCGGGGCGGAAAGATACGCAGTATTTT. Protein sequence: CATSDPGRKDTQYF.

CDR3: CSGWTANTGELFF. The CDR3, as DNA: TGCAGCGGCTGGACAGCGAACACCGGGGAGCTGTTTTTT. V is TRBV29-1 and J is TRBJ2-2; the D gene is possibly TRBD1 (6 bases). The CDR3 is made up of 13 amino acids. V shed 7 bases and J shed 0 bases, with 9 bases lying between them. Germline V gene sequence: CDR1 SQVTM, CDR2 ANQGSEA.

This clonotype has a single count. This chain joins TRBV7-6 and TRBJ1-1; D not resolved. The CDR3 has 14 amino acids. V was shortened by 0 bases and J by 7 bases, with 12 bases between the two germline ends. The germline V gene has CDR1 SGHVS and CDR2 FNYEAQ. The CDR3, as DNA: TGTGCCAGCAGCTTAGCGGGAGTGGGTCTTGAAGCTTTCTTT. It yields the protein CASSLAGVGLEAFF.

As concerns this clonotype: This may come from a read error, since a much larger clone is one base off. This chain uses TRBV7-9 with TRBJ1-6; D gene unclear. This CDR3 is 15 amino acids long. V lost 1 base, J lost 8 bases, and 12 bases lay in between. The germline V gene has CDR1 SEHNR and CDR2 FQNEAQ (reference sequence). This CDR3 is CASSLGAGLDSPLHF. The CDR3 DNA reads as TGTGCCAGCAGCTTAGGGGCAGGATTGGATTCACCCCTCCACTTT.

This clonotype showed up many times. The J gene is TRBJ2-7, the V gene TRBV24-1; D may be TRBD2 (6 bases). The CDR3 covers 15 residues. V was trimmed by 3 bases and J by 2 bases, leaving 13 bases between them. Germline CDR1 reads KGHDR; CDR2 reads SFDVKD. The chain's CDR3 is CATSDGRESAYEQYF. The CDR3 region has the DNA TGTGCCACCAGTGATGGTCGGGAGTCAGCCTACGAGCAGTACTTC.

The J gene is TRBJ2-7, the V gene TRBV11-2; 7 bases are shared with TRBD1. CDR1 and CDR2 from the germline V gene are SGHAT and FQNNGV. This CDR3 has 15 residues. V dropped 1 base and J dropped 2; count of bases not matched to a gene: 5. CDR3: CASSLGDRVTYEQYF. The CDR3 DNA follows: TGTGCCAGCAGCTTAGGAGACAGGGTGACCTACGAGCAGTACTTC.

This chain joins TRBV10-2 and TRBJ1-2, with TRBD1 as a possible D gene (5 bases). This CDR3 is built from 13 residues. The V end lost 6 bases, the J end lost 8 bases, and 16 bases lay between the germline ends. Germline V CDR1 and CDR2: WSHSY, SAAADI. CDR3: CASSTGTQEGYTF. As DNA, the CDR3 is TGCGCCAGCAGCACTGGGACCCAGGAAGGCTACACCTTC.

This sequence joins TRBV7-8 and TRBJ1-4, with 7 bases aligning to TRBD1. The V and J ends lost 5 bases and 5 bases, in that order; junction bases with no gene match: 14. Germline V gene sequence: CDR1 SGHVS, CDR2 FQNEAQ. The CDR3 extends over 17 amino acids. DNA for the CDR3: TGTGCCAGCAGCCTTGGGACAGTCACCTCGGGGAATGAAAAACTGTTTTTT. Translating gives CASSLGTVTSGNEKLFF.

This clonotype has just a few counts. The chain couples TRBV5-1 to TRBJ2-2; D ambiguous. The V gene lost 3 bases and the J gene lost 2 bases, with 8 bases spanning the gap. The CDR3 totals 14 residues. Germline V gene lookup returns CDR1 SGHRS and CDR2 YFSETQ. CDR3 protein: CASSWYTNTGELFF. The CDR3 DNA sequence: TGCGCCAGCAGCTGGTATACCAACACCGGGGAGCTGTTTTTT.